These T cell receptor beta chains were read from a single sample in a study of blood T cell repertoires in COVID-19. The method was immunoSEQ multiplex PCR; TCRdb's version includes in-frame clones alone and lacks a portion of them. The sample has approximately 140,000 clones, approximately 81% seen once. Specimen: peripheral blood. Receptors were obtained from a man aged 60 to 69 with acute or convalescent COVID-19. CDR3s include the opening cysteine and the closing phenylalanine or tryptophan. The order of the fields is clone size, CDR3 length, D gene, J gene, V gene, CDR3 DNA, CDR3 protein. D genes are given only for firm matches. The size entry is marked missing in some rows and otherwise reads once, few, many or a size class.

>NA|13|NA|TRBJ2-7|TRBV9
TGTGCCAGCAGCGAGGCCAGGGGCTACGAGCAGTACTTC
CASSEARGYEQYF
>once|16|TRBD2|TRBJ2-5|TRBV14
TGTGCCAGCAGCCAAATAGCGGGAAGCGGCGCTGAGACCCAGTACTTC
CASSQIAGSGAETQYF
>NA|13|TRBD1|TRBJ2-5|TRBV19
TGTGCCAGTAGCAGGGACAGTCAAGAGACCCAGTACTTC
CASSRDSQETQYF
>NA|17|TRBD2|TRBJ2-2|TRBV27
TGTGCCAGCAGTTTATTCCCTAGCGGGACAAACACCGGGGAGCTGTTTTTT
CASSLFPSGTNTGELFF
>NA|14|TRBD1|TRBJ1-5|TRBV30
TGTGCCTGGAGTCAGGGACAGGTCAATCAGCCCCAGCATTTT
CAWSQGQVNQPQHF
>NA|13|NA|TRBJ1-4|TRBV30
TGTGCCTGGACAGGGGACACTAATGAAAAACTGTTTTTT
CAWTGDTNEKLFF
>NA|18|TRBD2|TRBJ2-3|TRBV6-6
TGTGCCAGCAGTCCACTAGCGGGAGTAGGGTCTAGCACAGATACGCAGTATTTT
CASSPLAGVGSSTDTQYF
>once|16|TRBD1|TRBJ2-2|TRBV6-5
TGTGCCAGCAGTTACTTGACAGGGGGGTTGCCCGGGGAGCTGTTTTTT
CASSYLTGGLPGELFF
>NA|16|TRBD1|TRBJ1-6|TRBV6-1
TGTGCCAGCAGTGGGGCGACAGGGGGTCGTAATTCACCCCTCCACTTT
CASSGATGGRNSPLHF
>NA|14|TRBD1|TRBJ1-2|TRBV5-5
TGTACCAGCAGCATTAGACAGGGGGCACATGGCTACACCTTC
CTSSIRQGAHGYTF
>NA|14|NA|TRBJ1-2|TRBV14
TGTGCCAGCAGCCCAGGATTTGCCCCCTATGGCTACACCTTC
CASSPGFAPYGYTF
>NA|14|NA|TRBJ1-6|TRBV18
TGTGCCAGCTCCCCCGCGCAGGGAAAATCACCCCTCCACTTT
CASSPAQGKSPLHF
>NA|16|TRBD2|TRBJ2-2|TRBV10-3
TGTGCCATCAAGAGTAGCGGGAGAATGGACACCGGGGAGCTGTTTTTT
CAIKSSGRMDTGELFF
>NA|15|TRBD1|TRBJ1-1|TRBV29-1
TGCAGCGTTGCGGGACAGGGGACCGGAAACACTGAAGCTTTCTTT
CSVAGQGTGNTEAFF
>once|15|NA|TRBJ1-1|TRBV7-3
TGTGCCAGCAGCTTAGCAGGGCGCCCGGGCACTGAAGCTTTCTTT
CASSLAGRPGTEAFF
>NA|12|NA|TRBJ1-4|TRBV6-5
TGTGCCAGCAGTACGAACAGTGAAAAACTGTTTTTT
CASSTNSEKLFF
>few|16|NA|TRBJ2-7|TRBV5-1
TGCGCCAGCAGCTCCTCCCCCCAAATTCAGGGCGCCGAGCAGTACTTC
CASSSSPQIQGAEQYF
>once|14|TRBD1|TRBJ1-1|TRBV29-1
TGCAGCGTTGAGGGCGGGACAGGGCTGACTGAAGCTTTCTTT
CSVEGGTGLTEAFF
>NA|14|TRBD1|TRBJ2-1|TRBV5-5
TGTGCCAGCAACCCGACAGGGGCCCTGGGTGAGCAGTTCTTC
CASNPTGALGEQFF
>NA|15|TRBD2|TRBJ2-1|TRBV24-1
TGTGCCACCAGGAAAAGCGGGGACTCCTACAATGAGCAGTTCTTC
CATRKSGDSYNEQFF
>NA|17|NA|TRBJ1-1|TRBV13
TGTGCCAGCAGCTTAGTAACAGGAAAGTTGGGGAACACTGAAGCTTTCTTT
CASSLVTGKLGNTEAFF
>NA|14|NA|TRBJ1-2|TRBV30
TGTGCCTGGAGACGACGGGGGGGGAACTATGGCTACACCTTC
CAWRRRGGNYGYTF
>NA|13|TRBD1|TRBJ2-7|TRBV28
TGTGCCAGCAGTTTAGGGACAGGCTACGAGCAGTACTTC
CASSLGTGYEQYF
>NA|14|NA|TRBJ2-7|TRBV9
TGTGCCAGCAGCGTAGCTACAGGGAATTACGAGCAGTACTTC
CASSVATGNYEQYF
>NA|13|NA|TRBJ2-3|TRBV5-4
TGTGCCAGCAGCTCACAGGGCCGAGATACGCAGTATTTT
CASSSQGRDTQYF
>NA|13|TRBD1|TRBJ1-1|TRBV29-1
TGCAGCGCCAGAGGGGGCTCGAACACTGAAGCTTTCTTT
CSARGGSNTEAFF
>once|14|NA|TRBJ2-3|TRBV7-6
TGTGCCAGCAGCCCCACTCCCTTCACAGATACGCAGTATTTT
CASSPTPFTDTQYF
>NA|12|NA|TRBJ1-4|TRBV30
TGTGCCTGGAGTGACAGGGAAGAAAAACTGTTTTTT
CAWSDREEKLFF
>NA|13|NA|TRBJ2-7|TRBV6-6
TGTGCCAGCAAAATAGACAGCTACTACGAGCAGTACTTC
CASKIDSYYEQYF
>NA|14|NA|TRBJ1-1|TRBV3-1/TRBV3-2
TGTGCCAGCAGCCAAGGCAGGGGAAACACTGAAGCTTTCTTT
CASSQGRGNTEAFF
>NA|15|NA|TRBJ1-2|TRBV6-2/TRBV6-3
TGTGCCAGCAGCAACGCGGGGGCCGGAGGTGATGGCTACACCTTC
CASSNAGAGGDGYTF
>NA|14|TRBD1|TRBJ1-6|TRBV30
TGTGCCTGGGGGGAACAGGGGAATAATTCACCCCTCCACTTT
CAWGEQGNNSPLHF
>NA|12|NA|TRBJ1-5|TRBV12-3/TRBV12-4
TGTGCCAGCAGTTTACGGGAACAGCCCCAGCATTTT
CASSLREQPQHF
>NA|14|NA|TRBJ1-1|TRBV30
TGTGCCTGGAGTGTACCAGGCCTGAACACTGAAGCTTTCTTT
CAWSVPGLNTEAFF
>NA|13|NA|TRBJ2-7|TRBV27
TGTGCCAGCAGTTACGGGGGAAGGTACGAGCAGTACTTC
CASSYGGRYEQYF
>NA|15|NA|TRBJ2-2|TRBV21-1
TGTGCCAGCAGCAAATGCGGGAGGGCCACCGGGGAGCTGTTTTTT
CASSKCGRATGELFF
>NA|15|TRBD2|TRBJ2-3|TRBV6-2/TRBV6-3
TGTGCCAGCAGTTTTAGCGGGGGGGCCCCAGATACGCAGTATTTT
CASSFSGGAPDTQYF
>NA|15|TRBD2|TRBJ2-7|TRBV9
TGTGCCAGCAGCTATACCGGGACTAGTTTCGAGGAGCAGTACTTC
CASSYTGTSFEEQYF
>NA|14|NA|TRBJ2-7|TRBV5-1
TGCGCCAGCAGCTCGACGACAGGCTCCTACGAGCAGTACTTC
CASSSTTGSYEQYF